The rows below give T cell receptor beta chains drawn from one sample of a study of control samples from healthy donors and cancer patients. The assay was immunoSEQ multiplex PCR, and TCRdb's table has in-frame clones only and misses some. The table records about 85,000 clones, approximately 91% of them present only once. The sample was blood. The receptors here all came from a woman aged 60-70 years in good health. CDR3s include the opening cysteine and the closing phenylalanine or tryptophan. D genes are given only for firm matches. Where a row states a size, it is once, few, many or the class of an expanded clone; other rows omit it.

TRBV3-1/TRBV3-2	.	12	TRBJ1-6	.	TGTGCCAGCAGCCAAGGCAGGTCACCCCTCCACTTT	CASSQGRSPLHF
TRBV6-5	.	14	TRBJ1-1	.	TGTGCCAGCAGTTACGGCAGCGTAGGGACTGAAGCTTTCTTT	CASSYGSVGTEAFF
TRBV4-2	TRBD2	14	TRBJ2-1	once	TGTGCCAGCAGCCAAGGACTAGCGGGAGTTTCGCAGTTCTTC	CASSQGLAGVSQFF
TRBV12-3/TRBV12-4	TRBD1	12	TRBJ1-2	.	TGTGCCAGCAACAGGGGGCTGGAAGGCTACACCTTC	CASNRGLEGYTF
TRBV10-1	.	15	TRBJ2-4	.	TGCGCCAGCAGTGAGTCCGCAGGGACTCTAGGCATTCAGTACTTC	CASSESAGTLGIQYF
TRBV7-3	TRBD2	15	TRBJ2-1	.	TGTGCCAGCAGCTTGGCTAGCGGGAACAACAATGAGCAGTTCTTC	CASSLASGNNNEQFF
TRBV24-1	.	16	TRBJ2-1	.	TGTGCCACCAGTGATTTGGACGGGAGCTCCTACAATGAGCAGTTCTTC	CATSDLDGSSYNEQFF
TRBV6-2/TRBV6-3	TRBD1	12	TRBJ1-1	.	TGTGCCAGCAGCCACAGGGGCACTGAAGCTTTCTTT	CASSHRGTEAFF
TRBV11-1	.	13	TRBJ1-3	.	TGTGCCAGCAGCTTACGTCCCGGGGACACCATATATTTT	CASSLRPGDTIYF
TRBV11-2	TRBD2	16	TRBJ2-7	few	TGTGCCAGCAGCTTTGAAGGGACTAGCGGGAAGTATGGGCAGTACTTC	CASSFEGTSGKYGQYF
TRBV7-3	.	14	TRBJ2-2	.	TGTGCCAGCAGCCCCGACGGGCGCACCGGGGAGCTGTTTTTT	CASSPDGRTGELFF
TRBV15	TRBD2	17	TRBJ2-3	few	TGTGCCACCAGCAGAGATAGAGCGGGGGGCCCCACAGATACGCAGTATTTT	CATSRDRAGGPTDTQYF
TRBV5-1	.	13	TRBJ1-1	.	TGCGCCAGCAGCTTGCTACTGAACACTGAAGCTTTCTTT	CASSLLLNTEAFF
TRBV19	.	15	TRBJ2-7	.	TGTGCCAGTAATCCTGGGGCGGGGACCTCCTACGAGCAGTACTTC	CASNPGAGTSYEQYF
TRBV10-3	TRBD2	14	TRBJ2-1	.	TGTGCCATCAGGAGGACTAGCGGTCTCAATGAGCAGTTCTTC	CAIRRTSGLNEQFF
TRBV20-1	.	11	TRBJ2-3	.	TGCAGTGCCCCCCGGGTTGGCACGCAGTATTTT	CSAPRVGTQYF
TRBV6-5	TRBD2	15	TRBJ2-7	.	TGTGCCAGCAGTACAAGCGGGAGGGCGAACTACGAGCAGTACTTC	CASSTSGRANYEQYF
TRBV5-4	TRBD1	18	TRBJ2-3	few	TGTGCCAGCAGCTTGGGTTCGGACAGGGGGCGGGCGAAAGATACGCAGTATTTT	CASSLGSDRGRAKDTQYF
TRBV5-1	.	18	TRBJ2-6	.	TGCGCCAGCAGCTTGTTAAGGGGTCAAACTTCTGGGGCCAACGTCCTGACTTTC	CASSLLRGQTSGANVLTF
TRBV5-4	TRBD1	15	TRBJ2-5	.	TGTGCCAGCACGCCCACAGGGGGCGTCAAAGAGACCCAGTACTTC	CASTPTGGVKETQYF
TRBV7-8	TRBD1	16	TRBJ1-4	.	TGTGCCAGCAGCTTAGTGCGGGACAGGGGAGGTGAAAAACTGTTTTTT	CASSLVRDRGGEKLFF
TRBV5-4	.	15	TRBJ2-3	.	TGTGCCAGCGGCACAGGGAGCGGGAGCACAGATACGCAGTATTTT	CASGTGSGSTDTQYF
TRBV5-4	TRBD1	14	TRBJ1-2	.	TGTGCCAGCATGCGGACAGGGGCCGACTATGGCTACACCTTC	CASMRTGADYGYTF
TRBV5-1	TRBD1	16	TRBJ1-1	.	TGCGCCAGCAGAGAGAGGACAGGGGTTGTGAGGGCTGAAGCTTTCTTT	CASRERTGVVRAEAFF
TRBV30	.	13	TRBJ2-2	.	TGTGCCTGGAGTCCCGGTCTAGGCGGGGAGCTGTTTTTT	CAWSPGLGGELFF
TRBV18	TRBD2	17	TRBJ2-3	.	TGTGCCAGCTCTCAGGGACTAGCGGGGGCGGCGGCAGATACGCAGTATTTT	CASSQGLAGAAADTQYF
TRBV16	.	15	TRBJ1-2	few	TGTGCCAGCAGCCTCCTCCCCGTGGGTGGCTATGGCTACACCTTC	CASSLLPVGGYGYTF
TRBV10-3	.	13	TRBJ1-2	.	TGTGCCATCAGTGAATCTTCCCCATATGGCTACACCTTC	CAISESSPYGYTF